The 32 T cell receptor beta chains reported below all come from one sample, sequenced in a study of brain T cells in children with intractable seizures. Only in-frame clones appear in the TCRdb table, and some are missing; sequencing was by immunoSEQ multiplex PCR. The sample shows 78,000 or so clones, about 90% of them seen only once. Here the sequenced sample was peripheral blood, taken at surgery. The origin of the receptors is a girl aged 2 to 10 with Rasmussen encephalitis and intractable seizures.

This chain uses TRBV5-1 with TRBJ1-2, with TRBD1 matching over 10 bases. Germline assignment: CDR1 SGHRS and CDR2 YFSETQ. This CDR3 contains 17 residues. J was trimmed by 1 base and V by 6 bases; bases with no gene match: 12. Here the CDR3 DNA reads TGCGCCAGCACTTATGCTATAGGGACAGGGGTTAACTATGGCTACACCTTC. Encoded protein: CASTYAIGTGVNYGYTF.

The rearrangement uses TRBV25-1 and TRBJ2-3; TRBD2 is a possible D gene (6 bases). Germline CDR1 MGHDK, CDR2 SYGVNS. The length of the CDR3 is 15 residues. Trimming removed 3 bases at V and 1 base at J, with 11 bases between. CDR3 sequence reads: CASSDTSLGTDTQYF. The CDR3 DNA sequence: TGTGCCAGCAGTGATACTAGCCTCGGCACAGATACGCAGTATTTT.

V is TRBV5-6 and J is TRBJ2-7; the match to TRBD1 covers 8 bases. This CDR3 is 14 amino acids long. Trimming removed 4 bases from V and 4 bases from J; junction bases left unmatched: 7. CDR1 is SGHDT and CDR2 is YYEEEE in the germline V gene. The CDR3 region has the DNA TGTGCCAGCAGCAAGGACAGGGTCGGTTACGAGCAGTACTTC. This sequence encodes CASSKDRVGYEQYF.

The chain combines TRBV7-2 with TRBJ2-7, with TRBD1 as a possible D gene (6 bases). The CDR3 sequence is 14 residues long. Trimming took 3 bases from V and 1 from J, leaving 10 bases between them. Germline V gives CDR1 SGHTA, CDR2 FQGNSA. CDR3 in amino acids: CASSLGAPSYEQYF. CDR3 sequence (DNA): TGTGCCAGCAGCTTGGGGGCCCCATCCTACGAGCAGTACTTC.

The V and J genes are TRBV12-3 or TRBV12-4 and TRBJ2-5, with D hard to call. The CDR3 spans 11 residues. Trimming stripped 7 bases from V and 5 bases from J, with 8 bases between. The CDR3 reads CASTMGETQYF. As DNA, the CDR3 is TGTGCCAGCACTATGGGGGAGACCCAGTACTTC.

This clone occurred a few times. The V call is TRBV24-1, the J call TRBJ1-2; TRBD1 aligns across 8 bases. V gave up 7 bases and J gave up 4 bases; unmatched junction bases: 1. The V gene's germline CDR1 is KGHDR and CDR2 SFDVKD. The CDR3 length is 12 residues. CDR3 nucleotide sequence: TGTGCCACCAGCGGGACAGGCTATGGCTACACCTTC. Amino acids: CATSGTGYGYTF.

The chain has TRBV7-8 and TRBJ2-7, with 12 bases matching TRBD2. This CDR3 is built from 17 residues. Germline V lookup: CDR1 SGHVS, CDR2 FQNEAQ. V shed 1 base, J shed 0 bases, and the junction held 4 bases outside the gene matches. The CDR3 region has the DNA TGTGCCAGCAGCTTAGTCCCGACTAGCGGGAGCTCCTACGAGCAGTACTTC. It codes for CASSLVPTSGSSYEQYF. Together with reference TRBV7-8 and TRBJ2-7, the CDR3 gives the full variable domain: GAGVSQSPRYKVAKRGQDVALRCDPISGHVSLFWYQQALGQGPEFLTYFQNEAQLDKSGLPSDRFFAERPEGSVSTLKIQRTQQEDSAVYLCASSLVPTSGSSYEQYFGPGTRLTVT.

This sequence joins TRBV20-1 and TRBJ1-5; 9 positions agree with TRBD1. Germline V gives CDR1 DFQATT, CDR2 SNEGSKA (reference sequence). This CDR3 contains 17 residues. The V segment lost 3 bases and the J segment 2 bases; nucleotides outside the gene matches: 11. The CDR3 protein is CSASFGTGLVGNQPQHF. DNA of the CDR3: TGCAGTGCTAGTTTCGGGACAGGGTTGGTGGGCAATCAGCCCCAGCATTTT.

J is TRBJ1-5 and V is TRBV2, with TRBD1 identical over 9 bases. The length of the CDR3 is 14 residues. V gave up 5 bases and J gave up 4 bases; unmatched junction bases: 3. The germline gives CDR1 SNHLY, CDR2 FYNNEI. This chain's CDR3 is CASSRQGGNQPQHF. In DNA form, the CDR3 reads TGTGCCAGCAGTAGACAGGGGGGGAATCAGCCCCAGCATTTT.

The genes are TRBV6-5 and TRBJ2-3; D could derive from TRBD1 or TRBD2 (6 bases each). The length of the CDR3 is 12 residues. Trimming left V 5 bases short and J 11 bases short, with 14 bases between. Looked up from germline, CDR1 is MNHEY and CDR2 is SVGAGI. CDR3 DNA: TGTGCCAGCAGTAGCCCGGCGGGACAGCAGTATTTT. This codes for CASSSPAGQQYF.

The V call is TRBV5-4, the J call TRBJ2-2; no reliable D call. The CDR3 loop spans 13 amino acids. The germline gives CDR1 SGHNT, CDR2 YYREEE (reference sequence). V lost 0 bases and J lost 4, with 4 bases in between. The CDR3 loop is CASSLDVTGELFF. CDR3 DNA sequence: TGTGCCAGCAGCTTGGACGTCACCGGGGAGCTGTTTTTT.

The J gene is TRBJ1-1, the V gene TRBV6-5, with 7 bases lining up with TRBD1. Germline trimming cut 2 bases from V and 3 bases from J; bases unmatched to any gene: 3. Germline CDR1 and CDR2: MNHEY and SVGAGI. This CDR3 comprises 14 residues. This CDR3 reads CASSYRGRYTEAFF. The CDR3 bases are TGTGCCAGCAGTTACAGGGGGCGGTACACTGAAGCTTTCTTT.

The V call is TRBV30, the J call TRBJ1-1; 9 positions match TRBD1. Germline CDR1 reads GTSNPN; CDR2 reads SVGIG (reference sequence). CDR3 length: 14 residues. The junction had 7 bases not matched to a gene; V was cut back by 5 bases and J by 3 bases. CDR3 residues: CAWERTGVDTEAFF. CDR3 coding DNA: TGTGCCTGGGAACGGACAGGGGTTGACACTGAAGCTTTCTTT.

This chain uses TRBV6-5 with TRBJ1-1; possibly TRBD1 for D (5 bases). V lost 11 bases to trimming and J lost 1 base, with 11 bases between them. Germline V gene data show CDR1 as MNHEY and CDR2 as SVGAGI. The CDR3 is 12 residues long. The CDR3 region is CAASGGNTEAFF. CDR3 in DNA: TGTGCCGCCTCGGGGGGGAACACTGAAGCTTTCTTT.

This clone was seen just once. The chain employs TRBV28 and TRBJ1-5, with 7 bases fitting TRBD1. With V trimmed by 7 bases and J by 8 bases, 5 bases remained unmatched. The CDR3 extends over 12 amino acids. Germline values: CDR1 MDHEN, CDR2 SYDVKM. The CDR3 protein is CASNQGGEPQHF. The CDR3 DNA is TGTGCCAGCAACCAAGGGGGCGAGCCCCAGCATTTT.

The chain couples TRBV6-5 to TRBJ2-7; no clear D gene. Per germline, CDR1 MNHEY and CDR2 SVGAGI. The CDR3 sequence is 13 residues long. V dropped 6 bases and J dropped 3 bases, with 12 bases sitting between them. The CDR3 DNA sequence: TGTGCCAGCAGGCCCCAGTCCTACTACGAGCAGTACTTC. It encodes CASRPQSYYEQYF.

The chain couples TRBV25-1 to TRBJ1-2, with D possibly being TRBD1 (5 bases). This CDR3 comprises 13 residues. Germline V gene sequence: CDR1 MGHDK, CDR2 SYGVNS. V was trimmed by 8 bases and J by 8 bases, leaving 18 bases between them. The CDR3 sequence: CASWDRLSMGYTF. CDR3 bases: TGTGCCAGCTGGGACCGACTATCTATGGGCTACACCTTC.

The chain recombines TRBV2 with TRBJ1-2; 9 nucleotides line up with TRBD1. The CDR3 length is 14 residues. The ends lost 7 bases at V and 8 bases at J; junction bases unmatched: 11. Looked up from germline, CDR1 is SNHLY and CDR2 is FYNNEI. CDR3 in DNA: TGTGCCAGCAATCCGGGACAGGGAATGAGCGGCTACACCTTC. This sequence encodes CASNPGQGMSGYTF.

This chain uses TRBV18 with TRBJ2-7, with D perhaps given as TRBD1 or TRBD2 (6 bases each). The CDR3 is 13 amino acids. Germline V gives CDR1 KGHSH, CDR2 LQKENI. V lost 6 bases, J lost 0 bases, and 9 bases lay in between. CDR3: CASSRGLSYEQYF. CDR3 bases: TGTGCCAGCTCCAGGGGACTCTCCTACGAGCAGTACTTC.

The chain recombines TRBV28 with TRBJ2-5, with TRBD2 matching 9 bases. V was pared by 6 bases and J by 5 bases, with 16 bases of the junction left unmatched. In germline, CDR1 is MDHEN, CDR2 SYDVKM. This CDR3 is built from 17 residues. The chain's CDR3 is CASRSYRLAGDTETQYF. DNA for the CDR3: TGTGCCAGCAGATCCTACCGCTTAGCGGGAGATACGGAGACCCAGTACTTC.

The chain links TRBV14 to TRBJ2-3; D possibly corresponds to TRBD2 (6 bases). This CDR3 is 17 amino acids long. V lost 2 bases, J lost 2 bases, and 17 bases lay in between. Germline V gene sequence: CDR1 SGHDN, CDR2 FVKESK. The CDR3 region has the DNA TGTGCCAGCAGCCAATGGGACTTCCAAACCCTCACAGATACGCAGTATTTT. This translates into CASSQWDFQTLTDTQYF.

This clone came up once. The V and J genes are TRBV27 and TRBJ2-2; 7 nucleotides align to TRBD2. The germline V gene has CDR1 MNHEY and CDR2 SMNVEV (reference sequence). V lost 2 bases to trimming and J lost 5 bases; unmatched junction nucleotides: 5. The CDR3 extends over 15 amino acids. CDR3 coding DNA: TGTGCCAGCAGTTTACAGTTGCGGGGGACCGGGGAGCTGTTTTTT. Its translation is CASSLQLRGTGELFF.

V and J are TRBV20-1 and TRBJ2-1; TRBD1 or TRBD2 may be the D gene (5 bases each). V was shortened by 6 bases and J by 3 bases, with 18 bases between the two germline ends. The CDR3 spans 15 residues. Germline lookup yields CDR1 DFQATT and CDR2 SNEGSKA (reference sequence). Here the CDR3 DNA reads TGCAGTGCAAGTCCGGGGACGACCAACTACAATGAGCAGTTCTTC. It specifies CSASPGTTNYNEQFF.

The chain has TRBV12-3 or TRBV12-4 and TRBJ1-2; a weak D match, TRBD1 (6 bases). The CDR3 is 13 residues long. The V end lost 6 bases, the J end lost 10 bases, and 18 bases lay between the germline ends. The CDR3 is CASRASGTPVYTF. The CDR3 bases are TGTGCCAGCAGGGCCTCCGGGACACCCGTCTACACCTTC.

This clone was recorded a few times. The chain carries TRBV27 and TRBJ1-6, with D possibly TRBD1 on 6 matching bases. The V and J ends lost 5 bases and 10 bases respectively, with 21 bases between them. Germline values: CDR1 MNHEY, CDR2 SMNVEV (reference sequence). The CDR3 sequence is 16 residues long. The CDR3 region has the DNA TGTGCCAGCAGTCCCTCCGCAGGGGAAGCGAAATCACCCCTCCACTTT. Translation gives CASSPSAGEAKSPLHF.

The chain has TRBV6-5 and TRBJ2-3; D tentatively fits TRBD1 or TRBD2 (5 bases each). Germline V gene lookup returns CDR1 MNHEY and CDR2 SVGAGI. The CDR3 has 13 amino acids. Deletions cut 3 bases from V and 4 bases from J, with 8 bases between. CDR3 coding DNA: TGTGCCAGCAGTTATGGGGGTCCAGATACGCAGTATTTT. Its protein product is CASSYGGPDTQYF.

The chain combines TRBV12-3 or TRBV12-4 with TRBJ1-1; no reliable D call. The CDR3 consists of 13 residues. V lost 6 bases and J 4 bases, leaving 12 bases between the germline ends. DNA for the CDR3: TGTGCCAGCAGCACCCACCTGGGCACTGAAGCTTTCTTT. Its translation: CASSTHLGTEAFF.

This clone was found once. The chain has TRBV2 and TRBJ2-1, with D unresolved. This CDR3 region has 15 residues. Germline V gives CDR1 SNHLY, CDR2 FYNNEI. Trimming stripped 6 bases from V and 7 bases from J, with 19 bases between. This CDR3 is CASSTLTGRMNEQFF. The CDR3 DNA follows: TGTGCCAGCAGCACATTAACGGGCCGGATGAATGAGCAGTTCTTC.

The J gene is TRBJ1-6, the V gene TRBV19; the D gene is possibly TRBD1 (5 bases). Germline CDR1 is LNHDA and CDR2 is SQIVND (reference sequence). The ends were cut back, 3 bases at V and 5 bases at J, with 11 bases in the middle. CDR3 size: 15 residues. CDR3 residues: CASSMGTRDNSPLHF. CDR3 sequence (DNA): TGTGCCAGTAGTATGGGGACCAGGGATAATTCACCCCTCCACTTT.

This clone was recorded only once. V is TRBV5-1 and J is TRBJ1-2; D remains ambiguous. The CDR3 is 16 residues long. Trimming took off 4 bases at V and 2 bases at J, with 18 bases between the two ends. CDR1 and CDR2 (germline): SGHRS, YFSETQ. CDR3 loop: CASSPGSVALNYGYTF. The CDR3, as DNA: TGCGCCAGCAGCCCGGGCTCCGTAGCTCTGAACTATGGCTACACCTTC.

The rearrangement uses TRBV28 and TRBJ1-3; D call uncertain. Germline CDR1 is MDHEN and CDR2 is SYDVKM. The CDR3 sequence is 13 residues long. Trimming shortened V by 6 bases and J by 2 bases, and 8 bases separated the two germline ends. CDR3 residues: CASRAGAGNTIYF. CDR3 sequence (DNA): TGTGCCAGCAGGGCCGGAGCTGGAAACACCATATATTTT.

This chain uses TRBV6-5 with TRBJ2-7, with 11 nucleotides matching TRBD2. CDR1 and CDR2 from the germline V gene are MNHEY and SVGAGI. Trimming removed 5 bases from V and 3 bases from J; junction bases left unmatched: 6. The CDR3 runs 15 residues. CDR3 loop: CASSSGTSGNYEQYF. The CDR3, as DNA: TGTGCCAGCAGTAGCGGGACTAGCGGCAACTACGAGCAGTACTTC.